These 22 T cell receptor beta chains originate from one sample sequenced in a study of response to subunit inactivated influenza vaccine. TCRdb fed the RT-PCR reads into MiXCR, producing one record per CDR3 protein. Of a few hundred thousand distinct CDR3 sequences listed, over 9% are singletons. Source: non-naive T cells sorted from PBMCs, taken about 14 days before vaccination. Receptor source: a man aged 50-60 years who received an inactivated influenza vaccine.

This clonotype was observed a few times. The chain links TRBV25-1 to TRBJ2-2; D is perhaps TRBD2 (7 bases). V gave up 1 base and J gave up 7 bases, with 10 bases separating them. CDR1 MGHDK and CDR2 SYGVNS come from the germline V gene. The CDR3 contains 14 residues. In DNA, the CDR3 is TGTGCCAGCAGTGAATGGGGAGGGGGCGGGGAGCTGTTTTTT. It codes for CASSEWGGGGELFF.

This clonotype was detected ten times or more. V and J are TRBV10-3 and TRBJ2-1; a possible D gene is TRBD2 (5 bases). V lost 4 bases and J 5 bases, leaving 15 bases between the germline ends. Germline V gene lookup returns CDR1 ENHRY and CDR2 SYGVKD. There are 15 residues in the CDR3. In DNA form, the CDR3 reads TGTGCCATCAGTGCGGTCCCCCGGGGAAACAATGAGCAGTTCTTC. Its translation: CAISAVPRGNNEQFF.

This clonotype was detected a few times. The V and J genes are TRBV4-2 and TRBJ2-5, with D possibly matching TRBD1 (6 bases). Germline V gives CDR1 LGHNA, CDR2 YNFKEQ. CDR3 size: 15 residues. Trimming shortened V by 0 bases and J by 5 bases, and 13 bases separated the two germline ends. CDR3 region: CASSQDRGALETQYF. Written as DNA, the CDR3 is TGTGCCAGCAGCCAAGACAGGGGAGCTCTTGAGACCCAGTACTTC.

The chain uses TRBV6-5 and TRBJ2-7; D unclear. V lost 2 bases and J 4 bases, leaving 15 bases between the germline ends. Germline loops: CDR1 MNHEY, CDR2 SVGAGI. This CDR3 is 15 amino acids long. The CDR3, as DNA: TGTGCCAGCAGTTACGTAGGACGGTCCCCTTACGAGCAGTACTTC. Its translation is CASSYVGRSPYEQYF.

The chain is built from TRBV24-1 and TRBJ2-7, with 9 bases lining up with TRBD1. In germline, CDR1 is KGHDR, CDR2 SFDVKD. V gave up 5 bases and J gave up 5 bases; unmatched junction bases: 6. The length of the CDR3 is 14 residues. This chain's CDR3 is CATSAGTGHDEQYF. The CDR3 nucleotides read TGTGCCACCAGTGCCGGGACAGGGCACGACGAGCAGTACTTC.

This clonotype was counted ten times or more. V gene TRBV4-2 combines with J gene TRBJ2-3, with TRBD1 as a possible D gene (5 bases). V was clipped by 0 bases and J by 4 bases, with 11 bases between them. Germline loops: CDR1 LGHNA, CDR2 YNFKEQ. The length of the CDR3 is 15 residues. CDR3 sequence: CASSQDWQGPDTQYF. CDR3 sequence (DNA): TGTGCCAGCAGCCAAGATTGGCAGGGCCCAGATACGCAGTATTTT.

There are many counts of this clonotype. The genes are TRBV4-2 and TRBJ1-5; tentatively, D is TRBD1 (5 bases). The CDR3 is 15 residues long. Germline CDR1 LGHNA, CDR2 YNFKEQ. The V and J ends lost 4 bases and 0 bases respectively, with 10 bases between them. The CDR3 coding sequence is TGTGCCAGCAGCCCATGGGGGGATAGCAATCAGCCCCAGCATTTT. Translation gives CASSPWGDSNQPQHF.

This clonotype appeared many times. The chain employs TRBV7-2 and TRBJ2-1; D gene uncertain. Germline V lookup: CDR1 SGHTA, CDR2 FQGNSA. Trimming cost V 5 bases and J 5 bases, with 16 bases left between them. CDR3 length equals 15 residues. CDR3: CASSPFDTTDNEQFF. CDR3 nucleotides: TGTGCCAGCAGCCCTTTCGATACTACGGACAATGAGCAGTTCTTC.

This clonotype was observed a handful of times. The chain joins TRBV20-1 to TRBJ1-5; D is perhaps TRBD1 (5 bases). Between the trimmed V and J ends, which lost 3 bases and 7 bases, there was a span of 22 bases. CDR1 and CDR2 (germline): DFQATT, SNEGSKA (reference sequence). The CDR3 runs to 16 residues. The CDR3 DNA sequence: TGCAGTGCTAGGGGGTCCGGGACCTGGGCCCGGCAGCCCCAGCATTTT. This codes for CSARGSGTWARQPQHF.

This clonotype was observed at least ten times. CDR3 amino acids: CASERQDQPQHF. CDR3 DNA sequence: TGTGCCAGCGAACGACAAGATCAGCCCCAGCATTTT. The rearrangement uses TRBV6-6 and TRBJ1-5; D is undetermined. Germline CDR1 reads MNHNY; CDR2 reads SVGAGI (reference sequence). This CDR3 contains 12 residues. Between the trimmed V and J ends, which lost 8 bases and 5 bases, there was a span of 10 bases.

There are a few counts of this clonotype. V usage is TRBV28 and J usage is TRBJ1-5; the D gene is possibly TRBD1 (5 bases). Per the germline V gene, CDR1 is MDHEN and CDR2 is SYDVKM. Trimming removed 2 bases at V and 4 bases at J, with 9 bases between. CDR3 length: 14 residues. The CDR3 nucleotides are TGTGCCAGCAGTTTAGGACATTTGAATCAGCCCCAGCATTTT. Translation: CASSLGHLNQPQHF.

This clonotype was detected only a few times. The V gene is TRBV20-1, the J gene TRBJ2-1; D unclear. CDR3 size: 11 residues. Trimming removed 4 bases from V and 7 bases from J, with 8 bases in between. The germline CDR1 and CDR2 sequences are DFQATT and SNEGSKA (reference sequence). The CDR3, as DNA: TGCAGTGCTATAGAGTGGAATGAGCAGTTCTTC. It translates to CSAIEWNEQFF.

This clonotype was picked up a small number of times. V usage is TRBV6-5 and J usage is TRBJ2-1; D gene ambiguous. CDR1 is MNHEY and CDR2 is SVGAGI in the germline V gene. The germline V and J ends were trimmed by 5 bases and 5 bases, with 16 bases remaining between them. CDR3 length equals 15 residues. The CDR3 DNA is TGTGCCAGCAGTAACGGTCGGGCGCTAGACAATGAGCAGTTCTTC. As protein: CASSNGRALDNEQFF.

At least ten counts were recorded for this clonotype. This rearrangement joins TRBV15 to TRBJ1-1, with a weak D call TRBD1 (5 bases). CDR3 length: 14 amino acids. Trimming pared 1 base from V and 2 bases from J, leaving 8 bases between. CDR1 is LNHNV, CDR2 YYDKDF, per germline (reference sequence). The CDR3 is CATSRVGDNTEAFF. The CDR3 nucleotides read TGTGCCACCAGCAGAGTGGGGGACAACACTGAAGCTTTCTTT.

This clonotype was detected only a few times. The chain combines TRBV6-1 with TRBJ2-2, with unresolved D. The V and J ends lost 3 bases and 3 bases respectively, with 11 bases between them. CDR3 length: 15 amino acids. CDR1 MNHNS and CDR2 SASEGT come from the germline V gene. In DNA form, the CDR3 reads TGTGCCAGCAGTGATATGGGGTTGTACACCGGGGAGCTGTTTTTT. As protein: CASSDMGLYTGELFF.

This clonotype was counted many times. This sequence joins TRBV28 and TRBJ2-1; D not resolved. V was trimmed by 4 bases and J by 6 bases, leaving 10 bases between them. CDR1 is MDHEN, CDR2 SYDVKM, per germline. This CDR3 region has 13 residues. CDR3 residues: CASSYAKTNEQFF. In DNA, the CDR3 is TGTGCCAGCAGTTATGCGAAGACCAATGAGCAGTTCTTC.

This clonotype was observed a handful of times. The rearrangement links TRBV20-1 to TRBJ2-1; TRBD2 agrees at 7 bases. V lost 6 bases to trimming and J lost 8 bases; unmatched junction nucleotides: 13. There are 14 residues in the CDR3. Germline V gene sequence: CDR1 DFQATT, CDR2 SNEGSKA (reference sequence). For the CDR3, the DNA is TGCAGTGCCGACTTATCCACGGGGGGAGATGAGCAGTTCTTC. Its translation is CSADLSTGGDEQFF.

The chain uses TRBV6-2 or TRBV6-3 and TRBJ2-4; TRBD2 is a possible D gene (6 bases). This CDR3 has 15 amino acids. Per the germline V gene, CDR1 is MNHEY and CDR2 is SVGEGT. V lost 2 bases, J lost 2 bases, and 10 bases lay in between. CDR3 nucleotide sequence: TGTGCCAGCAGTTACCGGGGGTTGACCAAAAACATTCAGTACTTC. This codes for CASSYRGLTKNIQYF.

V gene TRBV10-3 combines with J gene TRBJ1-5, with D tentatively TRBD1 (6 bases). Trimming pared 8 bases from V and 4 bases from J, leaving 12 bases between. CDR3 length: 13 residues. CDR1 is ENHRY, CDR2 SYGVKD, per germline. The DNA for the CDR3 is TGTGCCATCTCTATGACAGGTAATCAGCCCCAGCATTTT. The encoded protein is CAISMTGNQPQHF.

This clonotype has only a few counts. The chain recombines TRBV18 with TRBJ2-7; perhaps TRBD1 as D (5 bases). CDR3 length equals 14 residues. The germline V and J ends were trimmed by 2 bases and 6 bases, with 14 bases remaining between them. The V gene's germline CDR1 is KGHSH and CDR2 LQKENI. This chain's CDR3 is CASSPGSGQSEQYF. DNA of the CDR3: TGTGCCAGCTCACCAGGGTCAGGGCAGAGCGAGCAGTACTTC. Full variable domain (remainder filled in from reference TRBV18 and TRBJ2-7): NAGVMQNPRHLVRRRGQEARLRCSPMKGHSHVYWYRQLPEEGLKFMVYLQKENIIDESGMPKERFSAEFPKEGPSILRIQQVVRGDSAAYFCASSPGSGQSEQYFGPGTRLTVT.

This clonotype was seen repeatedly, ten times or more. CDR3 coding DNA: TGTGCCAGCAGCCGCAACCCTGGGGAGACCCAGTACTTC. Translating it yields CASSRNPGETQYF. The chain joins TRBV14 to TRBJ2-5; no clear D gene. Trimming left V 4 bases short and J 5 bases short, with 11 bases between. This CDR3 is built from 13 residues. Germline CDR1 and CDR2: SGHDN and FVKESK.

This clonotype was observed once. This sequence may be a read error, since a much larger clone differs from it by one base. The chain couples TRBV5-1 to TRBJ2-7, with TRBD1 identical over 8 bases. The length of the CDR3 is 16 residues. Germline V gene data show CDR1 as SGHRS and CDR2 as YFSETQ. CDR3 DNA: TGCGCCAGCAGCCGGAGCCCGGGACAGGACTCCTACGAGCAGGACTTC. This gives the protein CASSRSPGQDSYEQDF.